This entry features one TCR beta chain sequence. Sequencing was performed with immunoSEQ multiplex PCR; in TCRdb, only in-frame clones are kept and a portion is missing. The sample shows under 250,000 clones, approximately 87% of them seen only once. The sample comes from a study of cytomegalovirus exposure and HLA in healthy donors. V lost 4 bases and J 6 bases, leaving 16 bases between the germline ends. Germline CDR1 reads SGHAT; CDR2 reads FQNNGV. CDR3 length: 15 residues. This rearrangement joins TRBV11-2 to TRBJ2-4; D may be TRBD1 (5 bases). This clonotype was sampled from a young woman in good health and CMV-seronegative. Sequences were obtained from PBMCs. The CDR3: CASSSNRAGSNIQYF. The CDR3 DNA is TGTGCCAGCAGCTCTAATCGGGCAGGGTCAAACATTCAGTACTTC. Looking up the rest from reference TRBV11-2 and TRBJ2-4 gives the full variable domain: EAGVAQSPRYKIIEKRQSVAFWCNPISGHATLYWYQQILGQGPKLLIQFQNNGVVDDSQLPKDRFSAERLKGVDSTLKIQPAKLEDSAVYLCASSSNRAGSNIQYFGAGTRLSVL.